The rows below give T cell receptor beta chains drawn from one sample of a study of CD4 T cells in relation to SARS-CoV-2 and coronaviruses. No antigens are known for them. Clones were read by immunoSEQ multiplex PCR, and TCRdb kept only the in-frame ones, dropping some. This sample has 20,000 to 25,000 clones, with more than 65% found just once. The sequenced sample was CD4+ T cells from PBMCs, cultured in vitro. The receptors originated from a human donor in good health. Both conserved end residues are part of each CDR3. Each record gives: clone size, J gene, D gene, V gene, CDR3 DNA, CDR3 protein. The D gene is left open where the match is weak. Clone size is not always given. Where it is, it says once, few, many or a class for expanded clones.

. | TRBJ1-1 | TRBD1 | TRBV19 | TGTGCCAGTAATCAACAGGGGGTGAACACTGAAGCTTTCTTT | CASNQQGVNTEAFF
. | TRBJ1-3 | . | TRBV6-2/TRBV6-3 | TGTGCCAGCAGCCGATACAGCTCTGGAAACACCATATATTTT | CASSRYSSGNTIYF
medium-sized | TRBJ1-5 | . | TRBV5-1 | TGCGCCAGCAGCTTGGCCAGTACAGCCGATCAGCCCCAGCATTTT | CASSLASTADQPQHF
. | TRBJ1-2 | TRBD1 | TRBV6-6 | TGTGCCAGCAGCCGGGACAGTCTGGGGGGCTACACCTTC | CASSRDSLGGYTF
. | TRBJ1-1 | . | TRBV28 | TGTGCCAGCAGTCCGCGCGGGGGGGGGAACACTGAAGCTTTCTTT | CASSPRGGGNTEAFF
. | TRBJ2-3 | . | TRBV28 | TGTGCCAGCAGTTTATCGGTTGGGACCCCCAGCCGCACAGATACGCAGTATTTT | CASSLSVGTPSRTDTQYF
. | TRBJ1-6 | . | TRBV4-1 | TGCGCCAGCAGCCAATTTGGGCAGGGAGTTAATTCACCCCTCCACTTT | CASSQFGQGVNSPLHF
. | TRBJ2-2 | . | TRBV27 | TGTGCCAGCAGGAGCAACAGGGCCGCGAACACCGGGGAGCTGTTTTTT | CASRSNRAANTGELFF
. | TRBJ2-6 | . | TRBV7-6 | TGTGCCAGCAGCTTAGCGCCCCAGGGACCCTTTAGCTCTGGGGCCAACGTCCTGACTTTC | CASSLAPQGPFSSGANVLTF
. | TRBJ2-7 | TRBD1 | TRBV5-6 | TGTGCCAGCAGTCCCCCGGACAGGGGTCGACTCCAAGACTACGAGCAGTACTTC | CASSPPDRGRLQDYEQYF
once | TRBJ1-5 | . | TRBV2 | TGTGCCAGCAATATGGGGGGCAATCAGCCCCAGCATTTT | CASNMGGNQPQHF
. | TRBJ1-6 | . | TRBV3-1/TRBV3-2 | TGTGCCAGCAGCCAAGTGGCCAGGAGCTCCTATAATTCACCCCTCCACTTT | CASSQVARSSYNSPLHF
few | TRBJ2-1 | . | TRBV21-1 | TGTGCCAGCAGCAAAGCTAAGTTTGGCGATGAGCAGTTCTTC | CASSKAKFGDEQFF
. | TRBJ2-3 | . | TRBV10-2 | TGCGCCAGCCAGAAAGGACAGAGCACAGATACGCAGTATTTT | CASQKGQSTDTQYF
. | TRBJ2-1 | TRBD1 | TRBV9 | TGTGCCAGCAGCGACCCCACCGCCAGGGGGAGACAGTTCTTC | CASSDPTARGRQFF
. | TRBJ1-2 | . | TRBV3-1/TRBV3-2 | TGTGCCAGCAGCCTGGGGGGGCCACTTAACTATGGCTACACCTTC | CASSLGGPLNYGYTF
. | TRBJ2-7 | TRBD1 | TRBV19 | TGTGCCAGTAGTCGCATGGGGACAGGGACTAACGAGCAGTACTTC | CASSRMGTGTNEQYF
. | TRBJ1-5 | . | TRBV29-1 | TGCAGCGTTGAAGAACAGCAAAATCAGCCCCAGCATTTT | CSVEEQQNQPQHF
. | TRBJ1-2 | . | TRBV29-1 | TGCAGCGTTGGGGGGGCCTATGGCTACACCTTC | CSVGGAYGYTF
. | TRBJ2-1 | TRBD1 | TRBV10-3 | TGTGCCATCAGGGGGGGGACAGGGGGCAATGAGCAGTTCTTC | CAIRGGTGGNEQFF
. | TRBJ2-5 | . | TRBV19 | TGTGCCAGTAGTCCCCCGGGGGCTCAGACCCAGTACTTC | CASSPPGAQTQYF
. | TRBJ1-4 | . | TRBV5-1 | TGCGCCAGCAGCCCAAGGGTCGGGGCTAATGAAAAACTGTTTTTT | CASSPRVGANEKLFF
. | TRBJ2-1 | . | TRBV24-1 | TGTGCCACCCAGTCCCTCCTCGATGAGCAGTTCTTC | CATQSLLDEQFF
. | TRBJ2-1 | TRBD2 | TRBV25-1 | TGTGCCAGCAGTACTACTAGCGGGAGGTACAATGAGCAGTTCTTC | CASSTTSGRYNEQFF
. | TRBJ1-3 | . | TRBV6-5 | TGTGCCAGCAATAAGGCCTCGGCGTTCGGAAACACCATATATTTT | CASNKASAFGNTIYF
. | TRBJ2-7 | . | TRBV5-1 | TGCGCCAGCAGCTCGCCACCTGGGACTCTCCATAGCTACGAGCAGTACTTC | CASSSPPGTLHSYEQYF
. | TRBJ2-1 | TRBD2 | TRBV7-9 | TGTGCCAGCAGCATACTAGCGGGAGGGACCAATGAGCAGTTCTTC | CASSILAGGTNEQFF
. | TRBJ2-7 | TRBD2 | TRBV29-1 | TGCAGCGTGCTGGGACGGTTGACTAGCGGTCTTACTTACGAGCAGTACTTC | CSVLGRLTSGLTYEQYF
. | TRBJ1-4 | . | TRBV7-8 | TGTGCCAGCAGCTTATTGGGGACAACTAATGAAAAACTGTTTTTT | CASSLLGTTNEKLFF
. | TRBJ2-5 | . | TRBV18 | TGTGCCAGCTCTGTAACCCAAGAGACCCAGTACTTC | CASSVTQETQYF
. | TRBJ2-7 | TRBD2 | TRBV5-1 | TGCGCCAGCAGCTTCCACGAGCCGGGAGGACGTAGCGAGCAGTACTTC | CASSFHEPGGRSEQYF
. | TRBJ2-1 | TRBD2 | TRBV3-1/TRBV3-2 | TGTGCCAGCAGCCGAACTAGCGGGAGGGGCAATGAGCAGTTCTTC | CASSRTSGRGNEQFF
. | TRBJ2-5 | . | TRBV9 | TGTGCCAGCGCAGGAGGGGGGGAGACCCAGTACTTC | CASAGGGETQYF
. | TRBJ2-7 | TRBD2 | TRBV30 | TGTGCCTGGAGTGCCCATGCTAAACTAGCGGGAACGAACTACGAGCAGTACTTC | CAWSAHAKLAGTNYEQYF
few | TRBJ2-7 | . | TRBV19 | TGTGCCAGTAGTACGATGGACGGAGACGCGAACGAGCAGTACTTC | CASSTMDGDANEQYF
. | TRBJ2-3 | TRBD2 | TRBV5-1 | TGCGCCAGCAGCCAGCTAGCGGCAACCACAGATACGCAGTATTTT | CASSQLAATTDTQYF
. | TRBJ1-5 | TRBD1 | TRBV2 | TGTGCCAGCAGCCTAGGGACAGGGGGAGTTCAGCCCCAGCATTTT | CASSLGTGGVQPQHF
. | TRBJ2-3 | TRBD1 | TRBV20-1 | TGCAGTGCTAGTGGCAGGGGGCTTGAAGATACGCAGTATTTT | CSASGRGLEDTQYF
. | TRBJ2-3 | . | TRBV7-6 | TGTGCCAGCAGCTTCCAGACAGATACGCAGTATTTT | CASSFQTDTQYF
. | TRBJ2-1 | . | TRBV3-1/TRBV3-2 | TGTGCCAGCAGCCAAGGGGGAGGAAATGAGCAGTTCTTC | CASSQGGGNEQFF
once | TRBJ2-6 | TRBD2 | TRBV7-9 | TGTGCCAGCAGCTTAGCGGGAGGGTGGGGGGCCAACGTCCTGACTTTC | CASSLAGGWGANVLTF
. | TRBJ1-5 | . | TRBV6-5 | TGTGCCAGCAGAGTGGGGGGGCAGCCCCAGCATTTT | CASRVGGQPQHF
. | TRBJ2-1 | TRBD2 | TRBV25-1 | TGTGCCAGCAGTGACCAAACTAGCGGGTCCTACAATGAGCAGTTCTTC | CASSDQTSGSYNEQFF
. | TRBJ2-1 | . | TRBV19 | TGTGCCACTAAGCCCGTTGGCTCCTACAATGAGCAGTTCTTC | CATKPVGSYNEQFF
. | TRBJ2-7 | . | TRBV5-4 | TGTGCCAGCAGCCTGCTGATAGGTCGGGCCGAGCAGTACTTC | CASSLLIGRAEQYF
. | TRBJ2-1 | TRBD2 | TRBV6-4 | TGTGCCAGCAGTGACTCGACTAGCGGGAGCAATGAGCAGTTCTTC | CASSDSTSGSNEQFF
. | TRBJ1-5 | TRBD1 | TRBV7-6 | TGTGCCAGCAGCTTAGGGGCAGGGGGAAGCAATCAGCCCCAGCATTTT | CASSLGAGGSNQPQHF
few | TRBJ1-5 | TRBD1 | TRBV27 | TGTGCCAGCAGTTTAAGCGGACAGGGCAGGCGTCAGCCCCAGCATTTT | CASSLSGQGRRQPQHF
. | TRBJ1-1 | TRBD1 | TRBV5-1 | TGCGCCAGCAGCCCACAGGGGGCACCCGGACTGAACACTGAAGCTTTCTTT | CASSPQGAPGLNTEAFF
. | TRBJ2-1 | . | TRBV18 | TGTGCCAGCTCACCTACTCTGACCCGAGGGCAGTTCTTC | CASSPTLTRGQFF
once | TRBJ2-6 | . | TRBV2 | TGTGCCAGCAGTGAAGCCCTCGGAGGGGTCACTGGGGCCAACGTCCTGACTTTC | CASSEALGGVTGANVLTF
. | TRBJ2-3 | . | TRBV9 | TGTGCCAGCAGCCGGCCGAGTGTGGGGGCCACAGATACGCAGTATTTT | CASSRPSVGATDTQYF
. | TRBJ2-1 | . | TRBV12-3/TRBV12-4 | TGTGCCAGCAACCTCTACCCCCATGAGCAGTTCTTC | CASNLYPHEQFF
once | TRBJ2-7 | . | TRBV6-1 | TGTGCCAGCAATTTTAAGGACGGACCCTACGAGCAGTACTTC | CASNFKDGPYEQYF